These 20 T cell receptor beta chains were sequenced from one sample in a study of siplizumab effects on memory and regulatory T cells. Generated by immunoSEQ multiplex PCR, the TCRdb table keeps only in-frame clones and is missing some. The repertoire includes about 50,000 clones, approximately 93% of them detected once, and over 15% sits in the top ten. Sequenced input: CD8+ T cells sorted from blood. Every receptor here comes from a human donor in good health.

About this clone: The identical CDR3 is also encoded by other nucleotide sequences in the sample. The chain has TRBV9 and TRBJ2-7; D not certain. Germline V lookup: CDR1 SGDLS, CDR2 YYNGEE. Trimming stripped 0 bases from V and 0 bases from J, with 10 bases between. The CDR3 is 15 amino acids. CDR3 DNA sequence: TGTGCCAGCAGCGTAGAATCGGGCAGCTCCTACGAGCAGTACTTC. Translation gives CASSVESGSSYEQYF.

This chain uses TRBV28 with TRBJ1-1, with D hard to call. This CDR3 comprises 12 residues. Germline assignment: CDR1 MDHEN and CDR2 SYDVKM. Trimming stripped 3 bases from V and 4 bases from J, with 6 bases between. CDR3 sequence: CASSFVGTEAFF. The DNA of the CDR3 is TGTGCCAGCAGTTTTGTGGGCACTGAAGCTTTCTTT. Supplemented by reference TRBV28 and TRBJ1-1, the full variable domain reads DVKVTQSSRYLVKRTGEKVFLECVQDMDHENMFWYRQDPGLGLRLIYFSYDVKMKEKGDIPEGYSVSREKKERFSLILESASTNQTSMYLCASSFVGTEAFFGQGTRLTVV.

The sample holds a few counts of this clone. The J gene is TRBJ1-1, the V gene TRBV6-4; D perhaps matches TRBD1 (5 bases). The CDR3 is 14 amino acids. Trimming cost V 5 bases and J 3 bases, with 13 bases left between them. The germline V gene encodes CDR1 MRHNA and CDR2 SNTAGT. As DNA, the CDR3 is TGTGCCAGCAGTAAATCTGGAGGGGACACTGAAGCTTTCTTT. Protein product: CASSKSGGDTEAFF.

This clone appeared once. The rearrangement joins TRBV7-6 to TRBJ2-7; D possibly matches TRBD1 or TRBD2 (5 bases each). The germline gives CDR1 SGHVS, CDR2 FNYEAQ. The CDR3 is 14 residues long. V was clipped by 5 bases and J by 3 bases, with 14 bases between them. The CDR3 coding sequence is TGTGCCAGCAGCAGAGGGGCTGGTGGCTACGAGCAGTACTTC. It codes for CASSRGAGGYEQYF.

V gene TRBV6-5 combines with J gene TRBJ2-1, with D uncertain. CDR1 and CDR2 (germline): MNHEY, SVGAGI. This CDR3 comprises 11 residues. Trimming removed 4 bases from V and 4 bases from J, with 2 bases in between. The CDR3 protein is CASSFYNEQFF. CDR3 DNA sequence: TGTGCCAGCAGTTTTTACAATGAGCAGTTCTTC.

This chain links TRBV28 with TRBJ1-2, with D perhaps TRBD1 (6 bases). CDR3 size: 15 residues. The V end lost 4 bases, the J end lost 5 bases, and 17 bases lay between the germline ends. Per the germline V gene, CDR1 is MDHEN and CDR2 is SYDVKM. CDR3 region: CASSWFPGGAYGYTF. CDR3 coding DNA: TGTGCCAGCAGTTGGTTTCCGGGGGGGGCGTATGGCTACACCTTC.

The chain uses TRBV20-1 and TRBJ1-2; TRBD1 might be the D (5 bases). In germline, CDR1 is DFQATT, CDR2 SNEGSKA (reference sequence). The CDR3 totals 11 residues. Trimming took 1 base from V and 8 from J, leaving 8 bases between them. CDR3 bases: TGCAGTGCTAGAGTTAACAGGGGCTACACCTTC. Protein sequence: CSARVNRGYTF.

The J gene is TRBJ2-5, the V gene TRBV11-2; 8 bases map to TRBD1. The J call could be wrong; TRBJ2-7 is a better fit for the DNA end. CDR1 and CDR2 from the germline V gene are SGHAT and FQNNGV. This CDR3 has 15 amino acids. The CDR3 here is CASSLGTGTSYEQYF. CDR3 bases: TGTGCCAGCAGCTTAGGGACAGGGACCTCCTACGAGCAGTACTTC.

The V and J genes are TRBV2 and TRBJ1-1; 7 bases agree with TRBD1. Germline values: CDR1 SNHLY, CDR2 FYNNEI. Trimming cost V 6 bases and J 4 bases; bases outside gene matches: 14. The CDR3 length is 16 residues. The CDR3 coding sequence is TGTGCCAGCAGCCCATCGACAGGGCTCGGGGGCACTGAAGCTTTCTTT. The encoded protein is CASSPSTGLGGTEAFF.

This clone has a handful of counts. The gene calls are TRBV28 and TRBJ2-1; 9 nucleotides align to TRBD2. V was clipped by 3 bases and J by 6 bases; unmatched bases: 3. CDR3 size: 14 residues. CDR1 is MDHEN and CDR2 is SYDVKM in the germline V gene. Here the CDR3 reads CASSFQREANEQFF. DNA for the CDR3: TGTGCCAGCAGTTTCCAGCGGGAGGCCAATGAGCAGTTCTTC.

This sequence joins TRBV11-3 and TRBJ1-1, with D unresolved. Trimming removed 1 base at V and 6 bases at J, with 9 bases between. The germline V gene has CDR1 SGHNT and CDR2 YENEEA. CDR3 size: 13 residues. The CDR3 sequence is CASSLGVAAEAFF. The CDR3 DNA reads TGTGCCAGCAGCTTAGGAGTGGCAGCTGAAGCTTTCTTT.

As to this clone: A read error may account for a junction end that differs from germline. The CDR3 nucleotides are TGTGCCAGCAATTTATCGGGCAGGGTTTGGTATGGCTACACCTTC. It translates to CASNLSGRVWYGYTF. This chain joins TRBV27 and TRBJ1-2; D is possibly TRBD1 (5 bases). The CDR3 is 15 residues long. CDR1 is MNHEY and CDR2 is SMNVEV in the germline V gene (reference sequence).

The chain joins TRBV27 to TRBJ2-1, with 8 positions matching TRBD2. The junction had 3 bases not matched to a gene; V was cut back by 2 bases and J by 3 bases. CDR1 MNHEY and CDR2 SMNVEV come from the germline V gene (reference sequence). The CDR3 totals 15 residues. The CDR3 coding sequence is TGTGCCAGCAGTTTAAGGAGCGGGAGCTACAATGAGCAGTTCTTC. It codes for CASSLRSGSYNEQFF.

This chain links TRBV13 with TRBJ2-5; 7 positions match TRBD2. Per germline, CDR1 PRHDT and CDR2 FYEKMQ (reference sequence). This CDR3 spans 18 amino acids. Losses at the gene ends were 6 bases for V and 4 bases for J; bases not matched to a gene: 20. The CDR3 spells CASSPKRDGLGARETQYF. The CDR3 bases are TGTGCCAGCAGTCCCAAGCGGGACGGACTAGGGGCGCGAGAGACCCAGTACTTC.

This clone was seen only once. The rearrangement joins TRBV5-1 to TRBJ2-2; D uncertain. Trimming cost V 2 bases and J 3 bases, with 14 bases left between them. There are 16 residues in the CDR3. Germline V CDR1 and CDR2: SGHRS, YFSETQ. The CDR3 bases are TGCGCCAGCAGCTTTAGGGCCGATCACCACACCGGGGAGCTGTTTTTT. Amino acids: CASSFRADHHTGELFF.

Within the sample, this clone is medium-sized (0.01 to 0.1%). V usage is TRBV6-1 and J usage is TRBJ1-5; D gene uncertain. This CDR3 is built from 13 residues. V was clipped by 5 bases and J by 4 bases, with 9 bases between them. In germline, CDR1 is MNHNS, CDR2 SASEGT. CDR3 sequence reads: CASSSLINQPQHF. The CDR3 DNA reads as TGTGCCAGCAGTTCCCTCATAAATCAGCCCCAGCATTTT.

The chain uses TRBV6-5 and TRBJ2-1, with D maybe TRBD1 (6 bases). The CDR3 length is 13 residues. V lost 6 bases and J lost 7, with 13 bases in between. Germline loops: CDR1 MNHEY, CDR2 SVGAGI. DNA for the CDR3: TGTGCCAGCAGGCTACAGGGTGGAAATGAGCAGTTCTTC. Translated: CASRLQGGNEQFF.

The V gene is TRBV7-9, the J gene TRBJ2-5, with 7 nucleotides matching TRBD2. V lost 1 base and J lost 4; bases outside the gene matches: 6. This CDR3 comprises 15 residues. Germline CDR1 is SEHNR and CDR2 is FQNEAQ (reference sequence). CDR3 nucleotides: TGTGCCAGCAGCTTAGGGGACTACCTGCCAGAGACCCAGTACTTC. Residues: CASSLGDYLPETQYF.

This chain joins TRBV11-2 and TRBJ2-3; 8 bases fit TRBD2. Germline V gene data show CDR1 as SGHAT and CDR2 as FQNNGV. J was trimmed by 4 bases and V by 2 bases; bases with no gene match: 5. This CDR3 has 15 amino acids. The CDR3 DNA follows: TGTGCCAGCAGCTTACAGCGGGAGTTTCCAGATACGCAGTATTTT. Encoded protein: CASSLQREFPDTQYF.

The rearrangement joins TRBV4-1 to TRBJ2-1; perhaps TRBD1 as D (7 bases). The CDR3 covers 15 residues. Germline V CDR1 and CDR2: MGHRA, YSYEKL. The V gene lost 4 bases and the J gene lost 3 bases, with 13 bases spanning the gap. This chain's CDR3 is CASSLSGGFYNEQFF. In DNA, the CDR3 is TGCGCCAGCAGCCTATCAGGGGGGTTCTACAATGAGCAGTTCTTC.